These T cell receptor beta chains were read from a single sample in a study of cytomegalovirus exposure and HLA in healthy donors. Using immunoSEQ multiplex PCR, the repertoire was profiled, and TCRdb retains in-frame clones only, with some absent. The sample holds more than 85,000 clones; about 74% are singletons and the top ten take around 16%. Sequenced sample: PBMCs. The receptors come from a woman aged 45-65 years in good health and CMV-seropositive. Both conserved end residues are part of each CDR3. A D gene is named only where the DNA matches it firmly. Expanded clones are given a class, and other clones once, few, many or no size at all.

j_gene	d_gene	v_gene	abundance	CDR3aa	CDR3nt
TRBJ2-7	TRBD2	TRBV30	NA	CAWSVGPPGRGSSYEQYF	TGTGCCTGGAGTGTCGGCCCTCCGGGACGCGGGAGCTCCTACGAGCAGTACTTC
TRBJ2-7	TRBD1	TRBV5-6	NA	CASSPMDRPTYEQYF	TGTGCCAGCAGCCCGATGGACAGGCCGACCTACGAGCAGTACTTC
TRBJ1-1	NA	TRBV30	NA	CAWSWGGTEAFF	TGTGCCTGGAGTTGGGGGGGCACTGAAGCTTTCTTT
TRBJ2-3	TRBD1	TRBV27	NA	CASSLRRGHVTDTQYF	TGTGCCAGCAGTTTACGAAGGGGGCATGTAACAGATACGCAGTATTTT
TRBJ1-5	TRBD1	TRBV6-5	NA	CASSDRGGNQPQHF	TGTGCCAGCAGCGACAGGGGAGGCAATCAGCCCCAGCATTTT
TRBJ1-5	TRBD1	TRBV10-3	NA	CAISDGQGGVRPQHF	TGTGCCATCAGTGACGGACAGGGAGGAGTTCGGCCCCAGCATTTT
TRBJ2-6	NA	TRBV29-1	NA	CSVQYSGANVLTF	TGCAGCGTACAATACTCTGGGGCCAACGTCCTGACTTTC
TRBJ2-3	NA	TRBV19	NA	CASSISVSRTDTQYF	TGTGCCAGTAGTATCTCAGTCTCCCGCACAGATACGCAGTATTTT
TRBJ2-7	TRBD1	TRBV2	NA	CASKMDRVYEQYF	TGTGCCAGCAAGATGGACAGGGTATACGAGCAGTACTTC
TRBJ1-2	TRBD1	TRBV18	NA	CASSPGQSYGYTF	TGTGCCAGCTCACCGGGACAGAGCTATGGCTACACCTTC
TRBJ2-1	NA	TRBV6-1	few	CASSDRSQGEQFF	TGTGCCAGCAGTGACAGGTCCCAGGGTGAGCAGTTCTTC
TRBJ1-1	TRBD1	TRBV7-9	NA	CASSVPGGTEAFF	TGTGCCAGCAGCGTCCCAGGGGGCACTGAAGCTTTCTTT
TRBJ1-4	TRBD1	TRBV27	NA	CASSSTGMGATNEKLFF	TGTGCCAGCAGTTCGACAGGGATGGGGGCAACTAATGAAAAACTGTTTTTT
TRBJ1-2	NA	TRBV5-1	NA	CASSSRPGGSYGYTF	TGCGCCAGCAGCTCCCGGCCCGGAGGGAGCTATGGCTACACCTTC
TRBJ2-1	NA	TRBV6-4	NA	CASSVEGSSYNEQFF	TGTGCCAGCAGTGTAGAGGGTAGCTCCTACAATGAGCAGTTCTTC
TRBJ2-1	NA	TRBV19	few	CASSIGRQSTYNEQFF	TGTGCCAGTAGTATAGGCCGACAGTCAACCTACAATGAGCAGTTCTTC